These T cell receptor beta chains were read from a single sample in a study of shared clonotypes between healthy human individuals. TCRdb's table, derived via immunoSEQ multiplex PCR, lists solely in-frame clones and lacks some. The sample lists millions of clones; 85% to 95% were seen once. Sequenced: naive CD4+ T cells sorted from blood. The receptors were sampled from a man younger than 35 in good health. Each CDR3 is given with its conserved first and last residue. The size entry is marked missing in some rows and otherwise reads once, few, many or a size class.

CDR3aa	len	abundance	v_gene
CASSPRTGGVGGANVLTF	18	.	TRBV18
CASSLYSEFGTEAFF	15	.	TRBV28
CASSPGVAGGVDTQYF	16	.	TRBV23-1
CAWSVRTGAYNEQFF	15	.	TRBV30
CASSLGNSRGIVQPQHF	17	.	TRBV7-2
CASSPQTTLAYNEQFF	16	once	TRBV18
CASSYSVAGGQNEQFF	16	.	TRBV6-5
CASSLAGGGTDTQYF	15	.	TRBV11-2
CASSPTQLRTGAPTNYGYTF	20	.	TRBV18
CASSPRPGETQYF	13	.	TRBV9
CAWSDSFNSPLHF	13	.	TRBV30
CASSSGSTDTQYF	13	.	TRBV10-1
CAWSVPGAWEEGTDTQYF	18	.	TRBV30
CASSLGGYGNEQFF	14	.	TRBV5-1
CASSLGTSGGKMDTQYF	17	.	TRBV19
CASSLSMDRSNYGYTF	16	.	TRBV27
CASSIRGNTEAFF	13	.	TRBV6-5
CASSERQGARGKLFF	15	.	TRBV5-1
CAINRGADEQYF	12	.	TRBV10-3
CASSLAGQNYEQYF	14	.	TRBV18
CASRVGTGQYNSPLHF	16	once	TRBV5-1
CASSPRTSGAYEQYF	15	.	TRBV5-4
CASRRLAGVGEQYF	14	.	TRBV6-5
CASRIDNSYNSPLHF	15	.	TRBV7-2
CASSWRGSETQYF	13	.	TRBV5-6
CASSRIPEAFF	11	.	TRBV28
CASSERQVRPQHF	13	.	TRBV6-1
CASRRDPGSGNTIYF	15	.	TRBV28
CASSPPGQGITDTQYF	16	.	TRBV9
CASSKDRVLHEQYF	14	once	TRBV5-1
CASSRITTGELFF	13	once	TRBV5-6
CASSQVVGQGPGGGYTF	17	.	TRBV4-3
CASSAIYRSEAFF	13	once	TRBV5-1
CASSRGGGQVADQYF	15	.	TRBV6-5
CASSSRASGKNGELFF	16	.	TRBV2
CASATGQGRDTQYF	14	.	TRBV6-5
CASSVQGPNSPLHF	14	.	TRBV2
CAWRPAVAQETQYF	14	.	TRBV30
CASRTGLMAGANVLTF	16	.	TRBV7-2
CASRAGVAYNEQFF	14	.	TRBV19
CASSRSRYEAFF	12	few	TRBV23-1
CATRRADQETQYF	13	.	TRBV7-9
CASTLSAPGQPQHF	14	.	TRBV10-2
CASSDSAGYGYTF	13	once	TRBV6-4
CASSLKGRGNEQFF	14	once	TRBV7-3
CASSDLRKNTEAFF	14	.	TRBV6-1
CASSQTDRWGEAFF	14	.	TRBV18
CASSQGNLRGAGELFF	16	once	TRBV4-1
CASSLISVGNLKEKGYTF	18	once	TRBV7-2
CASSSRDGGEKLFF	14	once	TRBV6-6
CASSEIETQYF	11	.	TRBV2
CASSGYTF	8	.	TRBV21-1
CASSPPGQGYYNEQFF	16	.	TRBV18